The T cell receptor beta chain under discussion was sequenced for a study of T cell repertoires in cytomegalovirus infection. Study context: The study used recently identified HLA-C-restricted and well-studied HLA-B-restricted CMV epitopes. It can be stated that public TCR beta signatures indicated CMV infection as well as a matching HLA type.

TCRdb reprocessed the reads with MiXCR, giving one entry per CDR3 protein. The table records 830,000 or so distinct CDR3 sequences, 32% of them present only once. The study's findings and limits: Pooled public TCR beta family frequency picked out CMV carriers with the relevant HLA. CMV-specific TCR beta clonotypes restricted by HLA-C dominated the ex vivo response.

The CDR3 totals 16 residues. The ends were cut back, 3 bases at V and 2 bases at J, with 17 bases in the middle. Turning to this clonotype: Its target is unknown.

The sequencing here drew on cultured CD8+ T cells from PBMCs, taken from culture after CMV antigen stimulation. The receptor was isolated from a human donor in good health (CMV status not recorded). Some clones in this sample may be carry-over from other donors' samples. This rearrangement joins TRBV12-3 or TRBV12-4 to TRBJ2-7; D is unresolved. In DNA, the CDR3 is TGTGCCAGCAGTTTCTTGTTTGGGATCGAAGCCTACGAGCAGTACTTC. Residues: CASSFLFGIEAYEQYF.